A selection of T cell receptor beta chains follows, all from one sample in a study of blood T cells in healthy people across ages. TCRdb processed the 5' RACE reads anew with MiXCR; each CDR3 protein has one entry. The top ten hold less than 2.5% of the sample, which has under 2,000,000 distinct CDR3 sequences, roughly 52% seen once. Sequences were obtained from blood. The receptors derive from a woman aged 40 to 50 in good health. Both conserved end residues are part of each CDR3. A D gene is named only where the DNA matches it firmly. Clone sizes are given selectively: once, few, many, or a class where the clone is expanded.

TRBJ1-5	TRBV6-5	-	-	TGTGCCAGCAGACCTTCTTTGGGTCAGCCCCAGCATTTT	CASRPSLGQPQHF
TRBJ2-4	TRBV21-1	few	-	TGTGCCAGCAGCAAAGGAGGGACTATACTAGCCAAAAACATTCAGTACTTC	CASSKGGTILAKNIQYF
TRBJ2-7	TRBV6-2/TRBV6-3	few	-	TGTGCCAGCAATCACAGGCCTGCAACCATCTACGAGCAGTACTTC	CASNHRPATIYEQYF
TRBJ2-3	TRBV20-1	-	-	TGCAGTGCTAGAGATTGGGTCTTAGCTGGGGGCACAGATACGCAGTATTTT	CSARDWVLAGGTDTQYF
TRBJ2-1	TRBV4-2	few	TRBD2	TGTGCCAGCAGCCAAGAAGTCGGGACTAGGGTGAATGAGCAGTTCTTC	CASSQEVGTRVNEQFF
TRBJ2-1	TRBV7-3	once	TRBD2	TGTGCCAGCAGCTTAGTACTAGCGGGGGGGCGGTCCTACAATGAGCAGTTCTTC	CASSLVLAGGRSYNEQFF
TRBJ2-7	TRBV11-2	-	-	TGTGCCAGCAGCTTTGACATCTCCCACGAGCAGTACTTC	CASSFDISHEQYF
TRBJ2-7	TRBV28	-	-	TGTGCCAGCAGTTTGGTGGGGTTTAACGAGCAGTACTTC	CASSLVGFNEQYF
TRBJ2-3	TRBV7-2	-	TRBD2	TGTGCCAGCAGCTTACTGGCTAGCGGGGTTATCACAGATACGCAGTATTTT	CASSLLASGVITDTQYF
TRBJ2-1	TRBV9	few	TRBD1	TGTGCCAGCAGCCCACCGGACAGGTCTAACTACAATGAGCAGTTCTTC	CASSPPDRSNYNEQFF
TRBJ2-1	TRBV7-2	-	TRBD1	TGTGCCAGCAGCTCAACAGGGGCAGGGGGCCGAAATGAGCAGTTCTTC	CASSSTGAGGRNEQFF
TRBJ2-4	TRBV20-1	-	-	TGCAGTGCTAGAGTCGGCTCCCAGGACATTCAGTACTTC	CSARVGSQDIQYF
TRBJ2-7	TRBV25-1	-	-	TGTGCCAGCAGTGAATTTGCACAGCCCTACGAGCAGTACTTC	CASSEFAQPYEQYF
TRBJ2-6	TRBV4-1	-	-	TGCGCCAGCAGCCAAACCCTTCGAGGGGCCGGGGCCAACGTCCTGACTTTC	CASSQTLRGAGANVLTF
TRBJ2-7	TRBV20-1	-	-	TGCAGTGCTAGTGTCACGAACTACGAGCAGTACTTC	CSASVTNYEQYF
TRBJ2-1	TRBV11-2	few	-	TGTGCCAGCAGCTTTGGACAGCTTTATGAGCAGTTCTTC	CASSFGQLYEQFF
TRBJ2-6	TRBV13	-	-	TGTGCCAGCAACGCCAACCTACAGGGTCCATCTGGGGCCAACGTCCTGACTTTC	CASNANLQGPSGANVLTF
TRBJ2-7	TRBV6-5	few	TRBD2	TGTGCCAGCAGTTACGGCGGGAGGGACGAGCAGTACTTC	CASSYGGRDEQYF
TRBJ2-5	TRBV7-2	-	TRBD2	TGTGCCAGCAGCTTAAAGGGGCGGGGGGGCCTTGAGACCCAGTACTTC	CASSLKGRGGLETQYF
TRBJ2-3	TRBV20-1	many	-	TGCAGTGCAGAACAGGGTTCAGATACGCAGTATTTT	CSAEQGSDTQYF
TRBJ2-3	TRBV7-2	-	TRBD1	TGTGCCAGCACCCTTTGGCTGGACAGGGTGTTTTCAGATACGCAGTATTTT	CASTLWLDRVFSDTQYF
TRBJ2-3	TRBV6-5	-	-	TGTGCCAGCAGCCAGCGTTGGGGAGATACGCAGTATTTT	CASSQRWGDTQYF
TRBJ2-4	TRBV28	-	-	TGTGCCAGCAGTTTGTCTTCGTGGGCTTCCAAAAACATTCAGTACTTC	CASSLSSWASKNIQYF
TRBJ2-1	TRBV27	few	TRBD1	TGTGCCAGTTATCCAGGGGGCCCCTACAATGAGCAGTTCTTC	CASYPGGPYNEQFF
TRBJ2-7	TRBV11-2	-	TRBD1	TGTGCCAGCAGCATGTTCGGGACAGGGGTGTACGAGCAGTACTTC	CASSMFGTGVYEQYF
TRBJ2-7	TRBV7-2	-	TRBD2	TGTGCCAGCAGCTTAGCCGGGGGGTACGCCTACGAGCAGTACTTC	CASSLAGGYAYEQYF
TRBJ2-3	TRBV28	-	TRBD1	TGTGCCAGCAGTTTCCGACAGGGCGGCCCAGATACGCAGTATTTT	CASSFRQGGPDTQYF
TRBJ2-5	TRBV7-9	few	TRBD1	TGTGCCAGCAACCGGGACAGGGGGTTCCAAGAGACCCAGTACTTC	CASNRDRGFQETQYF
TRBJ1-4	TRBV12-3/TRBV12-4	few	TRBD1	TGTGCCAGCAGTCTGAGGACAGGGAACAATGAAAAACTGTTTTTT	CASSLRTGNNEKLFF
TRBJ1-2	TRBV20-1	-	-	TGCAGTGCTAGAGATCTTGCAGGGTACAACTATGGCTACACCTTC	CSARDLAGYNYGYTF
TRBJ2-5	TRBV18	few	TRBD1	TGTGCCAGCTCAGCGAAGACAGGGACGGAGACCCAGTACTTC	CASSAKTGTETQYF
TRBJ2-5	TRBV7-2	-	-	TGTGCCAGCAGCCTCTTTAGGGTGATAGGAGAGACCCAGTACTTC	CASSLFRVIGETQYF
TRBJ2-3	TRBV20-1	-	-	TGCAGTGCCGTGGGCCTCACAGATACGCAGTATTTT	CSAVGLTDTQYF
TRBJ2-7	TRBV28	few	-	TGTGCCAGCAGTACTCCCGTGACGGCCTACGAGCAGTACTTC	CASSTPVTAYEQYF
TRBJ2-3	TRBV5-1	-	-	TGCGCCACCTCCCCGGACCACGGCACAGATACGCAGTATTTT	CATSPDHGTDTQYF
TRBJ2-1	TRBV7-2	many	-	TGTGCCTCCCGGAGAGACAGGAACAATGAGCAGTTCTTC	CASRRDRNNEQFF
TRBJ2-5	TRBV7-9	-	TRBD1	TGTGCCAGCAGCTTATTGCTCAGGGGGACAGAGACCCAGTACTTC	CASSLLLRGTETQYF
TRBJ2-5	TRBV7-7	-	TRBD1	TGTGCTAGCAGCGCCCCAGGGGGCCGATGGGAGACCCAGTACTTC	CASSAPGGRWETQYF
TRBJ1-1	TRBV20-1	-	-	TGCAGTGCTAGAGACACTGAAGCTTTCTTT	CSARDTEAFF
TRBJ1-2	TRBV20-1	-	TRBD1	TGCAGTGCTAGAGATCCCTCAAGGGACAGAGCCTATGGCTACACCTTC	CSARDPSRDRAYGYTF
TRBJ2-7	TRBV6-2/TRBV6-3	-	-	TGTGCCAGCAGTTACTCGATTTCAGGTGGGGGTTCTTACTACGAGCAGTACTTC	CASSYSISGGGSYYEQYF
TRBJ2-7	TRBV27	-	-	TGCGCCAGCAGTTCCCCCGAAGGCTCTCGTTCCTACGAGCAGTACTTC	CASSSPEGSRSYEQYF
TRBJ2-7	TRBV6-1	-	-	TGTGCCAGCAGTGATCTGGGGGCCGCACCTAAGCAGTACTTC	CASSDLGAAPKQYF
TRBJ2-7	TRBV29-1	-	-	TGCAGCGTCGGCGCGCCGACCGGGCAGTACTTC	CSVGAPTGQYF
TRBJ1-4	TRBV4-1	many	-	TGCGCCAGCAGCCAAGACTTGGCTAACAGTAATGAAAAACTGTTTTTT	CASSQDLANSNEKLFF
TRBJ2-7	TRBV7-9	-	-	TGTGCCAGCAGCTTAGCCGGTCCCTCGGAGCAGTACTTC	CASSLAGPSEQYF
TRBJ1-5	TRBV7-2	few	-	TGTGCCAGCAGCTTAGCGGTCCGGAATCAGCCCCAGCATTTT	CASSLAVRNQPQHF
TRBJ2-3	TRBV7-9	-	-	TGTGCCAGCAGCATTGACGGGGACACAGATACGCAGTATTTT	CASSIDGDTDTQYF
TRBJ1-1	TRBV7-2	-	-	TGTGCCAGCAGCTTCGGGATCCGAGGCGGCACTGAAGCTTTCTTT	CASSFGIRGGTEAFF
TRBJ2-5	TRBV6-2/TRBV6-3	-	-	TGTGCCAGCACCGGTGGGCTTTGGACCCAGTACTTC	CASTGGLWTQYF
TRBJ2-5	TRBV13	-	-	TGTGCCAGCAGCTTAGCATTTTCCCCCACCGGGGTACAAGAGACCCAGTACTTC	CASSLAFSPTGVQETQYF
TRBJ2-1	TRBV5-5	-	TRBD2	TGTGCCAGCAGACGGACTAGCGGGAGTCCCGATGAGCAGTTCTTC	CASRRTSGSPDEQFF
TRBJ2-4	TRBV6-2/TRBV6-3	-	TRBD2	TGTGCCAGCGGTTACCGGACTAGCGGGGTAGGGGAGCAGTACTTC	CASGYRTSGVGEQYF
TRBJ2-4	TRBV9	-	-	TGTGCCAGCACCCCGGGACCGCAAGGGGGCAAAAACATTCAGTACTTC	CASTPGPQGGKNIQYF